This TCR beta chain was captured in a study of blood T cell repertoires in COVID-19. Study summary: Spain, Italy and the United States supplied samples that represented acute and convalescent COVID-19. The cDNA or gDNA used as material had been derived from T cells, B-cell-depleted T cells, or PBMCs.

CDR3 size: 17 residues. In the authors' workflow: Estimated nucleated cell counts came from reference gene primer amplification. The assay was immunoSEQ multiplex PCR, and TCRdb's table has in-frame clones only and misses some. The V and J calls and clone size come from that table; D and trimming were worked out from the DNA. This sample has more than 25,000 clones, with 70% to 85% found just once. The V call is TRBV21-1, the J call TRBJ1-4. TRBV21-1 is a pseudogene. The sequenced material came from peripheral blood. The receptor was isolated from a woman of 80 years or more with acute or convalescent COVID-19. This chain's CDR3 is CASSFRRGGGRIEKLFF. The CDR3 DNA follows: TGTGCCAGCAGCTTTCGGAGAGGTGGAGGGCGAATTGAAAAACTGTTTTTT.